The sequence of this TCR beta chain was determined in a study of shared clonotypes between healthy human individuals. Produced via immunoSEQ multiplex PCR; TCRdb's table is partial and in-frame only. This sample has about 2.4 million clones, with 80% to 95% found just once. As regards this clone: Its antigen is currently unknown.

The CDR3 length is 16 residues. CDR1 and CDR2 from the germline V gene are SGDLS and YYNGEE. Trimming removed 1 base at V and 5 bases at J, with 18 bases between. Investigators divided CD4+ cells into CD45RA+ naive and CD45RA-negative memory subsets. General study findings and limits: Among donors, clonotype sharing was expected to be affected by sequencing depth. Compared with clonotypes that all four donors shared, non-shared clonotypes had lower generation probabilities. Memory subsets generally showed lower estimated richness than naive subsets.

The specimen sequenced was naive CD4+ T cells from PBMCs. The subset was: CD45RA+ positively selected. The V call is TRBV9, the J call TRBJ2-5; the D gene could be TRBD1 or TRBD2 (7 bases each). The sequence was obtained from a man between 18 and 35 years old in good health. Some clones in this sample may be carry-over from other donors' samples. The CDR3 DNA reads TGTGCCAGCAGCGTATCTCCCTCAGGGGGGGCGGAGACCCAGTACTTC. It codes for CASSVSPSGGAETQYF.